Shown below are 25 T cell receptor beta chains from a single sample sequenced in a study of PD-L1 blockade in urothelial cancer. The time point denotes: peripheral blood 6 weeks after treatment start. Only in-frame clones appear in the TCRdb table, and some are missing; sequencing was by immunoSEQ multiplex PCR. The sample lists about 130,000 clones, roughly 88% seen once, with 2.4% in the top ten. The sample consisted of PBMCs, taken around atezolizumab (anti-PD-L1) treatment. These TCRs come from a man aged 45 to 65 with urothelial cancer.

This sequence joins TRBV11-2 and TRBJ2-7; 10 positions match TRBD1. CDR3 length: 13 amino acids. Per the germline V gene, CDR1 is SGHAT and CDR2 is FQNNGV. The V gene end was trimmed by 6 bases and the J gene end by 6 bases; junction bases not matched to a gene: 5. CDR3 bases: TGTGCCAGCAGTTGGGACAGGGGCACCGAGCAGTACTTC. This codes for CASSWDRGTEQYF.

The genes are TRBV11-3 and TRBJ2-3; possible D gene TRBD1, 5 bases. Germline CDR1 is SGHNT and CDR2 is YENEEA. V was clipped by 2 bases and J by 0 bases, with 9 bases between them. The CDR3 runs to 15 residues. The CDR3 nucleotides read TGTGCCAGCAGCTTAAGCCAGGGAAGCACAGATACGCAGTATTTT. Translating it yields CASSLSQGSTDTQYF.

This rearrangement joins TRBV6-5 to TRBJ1-1; D perhaps matches TRBD1 (6 bases). Between the trimmed V and J ends, which lost 2 bases and 4 bases, there was a span of 11 bases. The CDR3 is 14 residues long. Germline values: CDR1 MNHEY, CDR2 SVGAGI. CDR3 protein: CASSYTGSRTEAFF. CDR3 nucleotides: TGTGCCAGCAGTTACACAGGGAGTCGCACTGAAGCTTTCTTT.

Only one count was recorded for this clone. The chain combines TRBV5-1 with TRBJ1-1; D is unresolved. The CDR3 consists of 14 residues. Germline V lookup: CDR1 SGHRS, CDR2 YFSETQ. The V gene lost 0 bases and the J gene lost 0 bases, with 6 bases spanning the gap. CDR3 protein: CASSLGSMNTEAFF. The CDR3 nucleotides read TGCGCCAGCAGCTTGGGGAGCATGAACACTGAAGCTTTCTTT.

This rearrangement joins TRBV11-1 to TRBJ2-1, with TRBD2 as a possible D gene (6 bases). The CDR3 has 15 amino acids. Germline values: CDR1 SGHAT, CDR2 FQDESV (reference sequence). Trimming left V 5 bases short and J 8 bases short, with 19 bases between. The CDR3 nucleotides are TGTGCCAGCAGCCCCCGGGTGGGAGGACGCTATGAGCAGTTCTTC. It specifies CASSPRVGGRYEQFF.

In its sample, this clone was seen a few times. The chain recombines TRBV5-1 with TRBJ1-2; TRBD1 matches at 8 bases. The germline V gene encodes CDR1 SGHRS and CDR2 YFSETQ. The CDR3 consists of 13 residues. V shed 3 bases, J shed 8 bases, and the junction held 6 bases outside the gene matches. The CDR3 here is CASSYGQGGGYTF. The CDR3 DNA sequence: TGCGCCAGCAGCTACGGACAGGGAGGGGGCTACACCTTC.

This clone occurred a few times. The CDR3: CASSYSLRGSNGYTF. In DNA, the CDR3 is TGTGCCAGCAGTTACTCTCTACGGGGGTCCAATGGCTACACCTTC. The J gene is TRBJ1-2, the V gene TRBV6-5; TRBD1 is a possible D gene (5 bases). The germline V and J ends were trimmed by 0 bases and 6 bases, with 14 bases remaining between them. This CDR3 is 15 amino acids long. The germline V gene encodes CDR1 MNHEY and CDR2 SVGAGI.

V gene TRBV10-3 combines with J gene TRBJ1-1; D ambiguous. V was clipped by 2 bases and J by 0 bases, with 13 bases between them. Germline V gene lookup returns CDR1 ENHRY and CDR2 SYGVKD. This CDR3 spans 16 amino acids. The CDR3 region has the DNA TGTGCCATCAGTGAGCGCGGGGTAGGCATGAACACTGAAGCTTTCTTT. It specifies CAISERGVGMNTEAFF.

The chain employs TRBV7-3 and TRBJ2-7; possible D gene TRBD2, 5 bases. The germline CDR1 and CDR2 sequences are SGHTA and FQGTGA. The V end was cut by 2 bases, the J end by 5 bases, with 16 bases between. This CDR3 region has 15 residues. Here the CDR3 DNA reads TGTGCCAGCAGCTTATTGCCAGGAGGAATCGACGAGCAGTACTTC. Amino acids: CASSLLPGGIDEQYF. Together with reference TRBV7-3 and TRBJ2-7, the CDR3 gives the full variable domain: GAGVSQTPSNKVTEKGKYVELRCDPISGHTALYWYRQSLGQGPEFLIYFQGTGAADDSGLPNDRFFAVRPEGSVSTLKIQRTERGDSAVYLCASSLLPGGIDEQYFGPGTRLTVT.

The chain has TRBV21-1 and TRBJ1-3. TRBV21-1 is designated a pseudogene. CDR3 length: 13 amino acids. The CDR3 region is CASSGGGRNTIYF. CDR3 DNA sequence: TGTGCCAGCAGCGGGGGGGGCAGAAACACCATATATTTT.

The chain combines TRBV18 with TRBJ2-1, with 9 bases identical to TRBD2. The germline CDR1 and CDR2 sequences are KGHSH and LQKENI. V gave up 1 base and J gave up 5 bases; unmatched junction bases: 6. The CDR3 runs to 16 residues. CDR3 protein: CASSPLSGGRDNEQFF. The CDR3 bases are TGTGCCAGCTCACCACTTAGCGGGGGACGAGACAATGAGCAGTTCTTC.

The gene calls are TRBV9 and TRBJ2-1; 7 positions match TRBD2. Trimming took 0 bases from V and 8 from J; bases not matched to a gene: 14. Germline V gene sequence: CDR1 SGDLS, CDR2 YYNGEE. The CDR3 runs to 17 residues. The DNA of the CDR3 is TGTGCCAGCAGCGTAGCGGCCCTCCCCGGGAGGAGTCATGAGCAGTTCTTC. Protein: CASSVAALPGRSHEQFF.

The V call is TRBV6-1, the J call TRBJ1-3; 8 nucleotides match TRBD1. The CDR3 is 14 residues long. Trimming at V came to 9 bases and at J to 2 bases, leaving 6 bases not matched to a gene. From germline, CDR1 is MNHNS and CDR2 SASEGT. This chain's CDR3 is CASRLQGAGNTIYF. The CDR3 DNA follows: TGTGCCAGTCGACTACAGGGGGCTGGAAACACCATATATTTT.

J is TRBJ2-7 and V is TRBV4-1; D uncertain. Trimming shortened V by 0 bases and J by 2 bases, and 8 bases separated the two germline ends. The CDR3 runs 14 residues. Per germline, CDR1 MGHRA and CDR2 YSYEKL. CDR3 sequence: CASSQDSGPYEQYF. The DNA for the CDR3 is TGCGCCAGCAGCCAAGATTCCGGTCCCTACGAGCAGTACTTC.

This clone was detected a few times. The chain combines TRBV7-6 with TRBJ1-1; tentative D call: TRBD1 (5 bases). The CDR3 runs 13 residues. Per germline, CDR1 SGHVS and CDR2 FNYEAQ. The V end lost 8 bases, the J end lost 2 bases, and 12 bases lay between the germline ends. DNA of the CDR3: TGTGCCAGCTCTAGGACACCAAACACTGAAGCTTTCTTT. Its translation: CASSRTPNTEAFF. The variable domain in full, with the rest retrieved from reference TRBV7-6 and TRBJ1-1, is GAGVSQSPRYKVTKRGQDVALRCDPISGHVSLYWYRQALGQGPEFLTYFNYEAQQDKSGLPNDRFSAERPEGSISTLTIQRTEQRDSAMYRCASSRTPNTEAFFGQGTRLTVV.

The genes are TRBV29-1 and TRBJ2-4, with D perhaps matching TRBD2 (5 bases). Trimming pared 4 bases from V and 5 bases from J, leaving 12 bases between. CDR3 length equals 13 residues. Germline V lookup: CDR1 SQVTM, CDR2 ANQGSEA. The CDR3 protein is CSVVVGAENIQYF. In DNA form, the CDR3 reads TGCAGCGTTGTAGTGGGAGCGGAAAACATTCAGTACTTC.

A single count supports this clone. The genes are TRBV6-5 and TRBJ1-2; D is unresolved. This CDR3 spans 16 amino acids. V was cut by 0 bases and J by 0 bases, with 11 bases left in between. Per germline, CDR1 MNHEY and CDR2 SVGAGI. CDR3 DNA sequence: TGTGCCAGCAGTTACTCATCGAGTCTCGCTAACTATGGCTACACCTTC. Translated, it gives CASSYSSSLANYGYTF.

This clone came up a few times. V gene TRBV28 combines with J gene TRBJ2-1, with no clear D. Trimming shortened V by 5 bases and J by 2 bases, and 4 bases separated the two germline ends. Germline CDR1 is MDHEN and CDR2 is SYDVKM. This CDR3 is 12 amino acids long. CDR3 sequence: CASSSAYNEQFF. In DNA form, the CDR3 reads TGTGCCAGCAGTAGCGCCTACAATGAGCAGTTCTTC. The full variable domain, its missing parts supplied by reference TRBV28 and TRBJ2-1, is DVKVTQSSRYLVKRTGEKVFLECVQDMDHENMFWYRQDPGLGLRLIYFSYDVKMKEKGDIPEGYSVSREKKERFSLILESASTNQTSMYLCASSSAYNEQFFGPGTRLTVL.

V and J are TRBV7-2 and TRBJ1-4; D may be TRBD1 (5 bases). The CDR3 totals 13 residues. Germline lookup yields CDR1 SGHTA and CDR2 FQGNSA. V dropped 5 bases and J dropped 8 bases, with 12 bases sitting between them. The CDR3: CASSTRADEKLFF. The DNA of the CDR3 is TGTGCCAGCAGCACCAGGGCCGACGAAAAACTGTTTTTT.

V gene TRBV5-5 combines with J gene TRBJ2-7; D possibly corresponds to TRBD1 (5 bases). V was cut by 2 bases and J by 6 bases, with 15 bases left in between. This CDR3 is 14 amino acids long. Germline V lookup: CDR1 SGHKS, CDR2 YYEKEE (reference sequence). CDR3 amino acids: CASSFSRETAEQYF. In DNA form, the CDR3 reads TGTGCCAGCAGCTTCTCCAGGGAAACGGCCGAGCAGTACTTC.

The gene calls are TRBV5-1 and TRBJ1-2, with TRBD1 identical over 9 bases. The CDR3 has 15 residues. The germline gives CDR1 SGHRS, CDR2 YFSETQ. V lost 0 bases to trimming and J lost 3 bases; unmatched junction nucleotides: 3. CDR3 protein: CASSLDGTGHYGYTF. CDR3 bases: TGCGCCAGCAGCTTGGATGGGACAGGGCACTATGGCTACACCTTC.

The chain has TRBV19 and TRBJ2-7, with D maybe TRBD2 (5 bases). Per germline, CDR1 LNHDA and CDR2 SQIVND (reference sequence). The CDR3 runs 15 residues. Deletions cut 1 base from V and 6 bases from J, with 16 bases between. CDR3 amino acids: CASSIVRDPRAEQYF. The CDR3 DNA sequence: TGTGCCAGTAGTATAGTACGGGATCCCCGCGCCGAGCAGTACTTC.

V and J are TRBV28 and TRBJ2-2, with TRBD2 identical over 7 bases. Unmatched junction bases numbered 3, after V lost 4 bases and J lost 4 bases. This CDR3 is 14 amino acids long. Germline V gene lookup returns CDR1 MDHEN and CDR2 SYDVKM. CDR3 in DNA: TGTGCCAGCAGTTGGAGCGGGACCACCGGGGAGCTGTTTTTT. It yields the protein CASSWSGTTGELFF.

The V gene is TRBV30, the J gene TRBJ2-1; 8 bases match TRBD1. Germline V gene data show CDR1 as GTSNPN and CDR2 as SVGIG (reference sequence). The CDR3 length is 14 residues. Trimming at V came to 4 bases and at J to 7 bases, leaving 9 bases not matched to a gene. CDR3 in amino acids: CAWTGQGRGNEQFF. As DNA, the CDR3 is TGTGCCTGGACCGGACAGGGAAGAGGGAATGAGCAGTTCTTC.

The V call is TRBV7-8, the J call TRBJ2-1, with 12 bases that match TRBD2. The J segment lost 4 bases and the V segment lost 5 bases, leaving 3 bases of the junction unmatched. In germline, CDR1 is SGHVS, CDR2 FQNEAQ. The CDR3 has 15 residues. CDR3 DNA: TGTGCCAGCAGCGCCCTAGCGGGAGGGTACAATGAGCAGTTCTTC. Translating gives CASSALAGGYNEQFF.